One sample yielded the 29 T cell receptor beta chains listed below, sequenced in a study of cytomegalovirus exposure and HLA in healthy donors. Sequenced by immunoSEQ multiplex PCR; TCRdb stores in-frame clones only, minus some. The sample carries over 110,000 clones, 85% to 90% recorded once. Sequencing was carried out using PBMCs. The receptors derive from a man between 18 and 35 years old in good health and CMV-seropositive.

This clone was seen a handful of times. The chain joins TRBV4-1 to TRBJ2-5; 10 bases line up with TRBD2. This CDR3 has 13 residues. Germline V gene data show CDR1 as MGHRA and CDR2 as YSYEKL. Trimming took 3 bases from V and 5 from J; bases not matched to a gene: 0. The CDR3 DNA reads TGCGCCAGCAGCCATAGCGGGAGGGAGACCCAGTACTTC. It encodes CASSHSGRETQYF.

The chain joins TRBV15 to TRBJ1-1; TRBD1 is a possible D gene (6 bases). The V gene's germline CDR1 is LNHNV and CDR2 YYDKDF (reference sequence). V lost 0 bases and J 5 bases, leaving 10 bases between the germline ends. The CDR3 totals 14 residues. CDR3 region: CATSRDTGYTEAFF. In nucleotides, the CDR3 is TGTGCCACCAGCAGAGACACAGGGTATACTGAAGCTTTCTTT. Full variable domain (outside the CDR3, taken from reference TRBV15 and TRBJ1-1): DAMVIQNPRYQVTQFGKPVTLSCSQTLNHNVMYWYQQKSSQAPKLLFHYYDKDFNNEADTPDNFQSRRPNTSFCFLDIRSPGLGDTAMYLCATSRDTGYTEAFFGQGTRLTVV.

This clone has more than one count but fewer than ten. CDR3 region: CATQEGGTYEQYF. CDR3 coding DNA: TGTGCCACCCAAGAGGGGGGGACCTACGAGCAGTACTTC. The chain uses TRBV15 and TRBJ2-7, with a weak D call TRBD2 (7 bases). Germline V gene lookup returns CDR1 LNHNV and CDR2 YYDKDF (reference sequence). The length of the CDR3 is 13 residues. With 8 bases removed from V and 2 bases from J, the gap between germline ends came to 13 bases.

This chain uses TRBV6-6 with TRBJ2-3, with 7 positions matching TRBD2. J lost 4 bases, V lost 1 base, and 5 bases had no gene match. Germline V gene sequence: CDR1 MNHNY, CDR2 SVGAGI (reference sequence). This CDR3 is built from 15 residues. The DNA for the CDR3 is TGTGCCAGCAGTTACTTGGGGGAGGGGTCAGATACGCAGTATTTT. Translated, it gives CASSYLGEGSDTQYF.

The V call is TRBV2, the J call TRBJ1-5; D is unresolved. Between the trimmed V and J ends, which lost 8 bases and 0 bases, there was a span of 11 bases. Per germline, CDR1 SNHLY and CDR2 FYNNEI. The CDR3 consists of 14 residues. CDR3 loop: CASAGEYSNQPQHF. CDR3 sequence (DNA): TGTGCCAGCGCCGGAGAATATAGCAATCAGCCCCAGCATTTT.

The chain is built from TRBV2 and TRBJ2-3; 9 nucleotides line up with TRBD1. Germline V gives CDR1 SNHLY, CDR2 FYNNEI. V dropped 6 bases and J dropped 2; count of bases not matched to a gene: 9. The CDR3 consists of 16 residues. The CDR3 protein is CASSHTGTGSTDTQYF. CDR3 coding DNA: TGTGCCAGCAGCCACACCGGGACAGGGTCCACAGATACGCAGTATTTT.

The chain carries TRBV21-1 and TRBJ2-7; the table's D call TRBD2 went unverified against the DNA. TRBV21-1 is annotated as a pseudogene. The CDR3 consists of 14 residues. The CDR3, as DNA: TGTGCCAGCAGCAAGCGCCGAGATACCTACGAGCAGTACTTC. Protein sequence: CASSKRRDTYEQYF.

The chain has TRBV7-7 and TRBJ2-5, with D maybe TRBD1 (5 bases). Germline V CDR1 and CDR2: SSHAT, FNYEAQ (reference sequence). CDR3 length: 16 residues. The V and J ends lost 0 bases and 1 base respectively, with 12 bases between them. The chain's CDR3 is CASSLAPGQAQETQYF. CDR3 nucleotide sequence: TGTGCCAGCAGCTTAGCGCCAGGGCAGGCCCAAGAGACCCAGTACTTC.

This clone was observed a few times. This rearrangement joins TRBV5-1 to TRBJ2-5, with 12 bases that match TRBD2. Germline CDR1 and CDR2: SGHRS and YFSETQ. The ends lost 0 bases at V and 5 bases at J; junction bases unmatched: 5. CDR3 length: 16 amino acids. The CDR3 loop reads CASSLVASGGVETQYF. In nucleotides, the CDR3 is TGCGCCAGCAGCTTGGTGGCTAGCGGGGGGGTGGAGACCCAGTACTTC.

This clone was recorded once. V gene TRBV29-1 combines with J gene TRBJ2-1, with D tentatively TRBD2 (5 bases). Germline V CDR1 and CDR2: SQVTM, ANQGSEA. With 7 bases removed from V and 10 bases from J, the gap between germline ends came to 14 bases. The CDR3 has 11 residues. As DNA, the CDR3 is TGCAGCGCTCGGTGGCGGAGGGAGCAGTTCTTC. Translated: CSARWRREQFF.

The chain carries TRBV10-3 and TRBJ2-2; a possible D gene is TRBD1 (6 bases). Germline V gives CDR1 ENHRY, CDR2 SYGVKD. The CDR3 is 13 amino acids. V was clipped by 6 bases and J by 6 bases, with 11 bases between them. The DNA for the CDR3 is TGTGCCATCAGCCTCACAGGGTCCGGGGAGCTGTTTTTT. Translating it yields CAISLTGSGELFF.

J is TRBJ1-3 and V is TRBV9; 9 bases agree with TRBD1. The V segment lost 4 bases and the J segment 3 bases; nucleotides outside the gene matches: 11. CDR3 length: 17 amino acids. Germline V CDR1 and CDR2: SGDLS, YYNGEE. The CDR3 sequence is CASSPTTGGSYGNTIYF. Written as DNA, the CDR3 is TGTGCCAGCAGCCCTACGACAGGGGGTTCATATGGAAACACCATATATTTT.

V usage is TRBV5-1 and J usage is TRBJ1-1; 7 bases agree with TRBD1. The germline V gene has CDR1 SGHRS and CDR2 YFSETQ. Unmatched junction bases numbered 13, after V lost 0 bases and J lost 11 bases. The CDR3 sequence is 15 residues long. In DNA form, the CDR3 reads TGCGCCAGCAGCTTGGCCGTAGGAGGACAGGAGGAGGCTTTCTTT. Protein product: CASSLAVGGQEEAFF.

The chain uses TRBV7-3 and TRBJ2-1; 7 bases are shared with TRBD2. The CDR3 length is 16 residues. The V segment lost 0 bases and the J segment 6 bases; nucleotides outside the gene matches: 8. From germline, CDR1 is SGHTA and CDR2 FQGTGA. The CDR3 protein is CASSLTPAGSPNEQFF. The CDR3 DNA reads TGTGCCAGCAGCTTAACCCCAGCGGGATCTCCCAATGAGCAGTTCTTC.

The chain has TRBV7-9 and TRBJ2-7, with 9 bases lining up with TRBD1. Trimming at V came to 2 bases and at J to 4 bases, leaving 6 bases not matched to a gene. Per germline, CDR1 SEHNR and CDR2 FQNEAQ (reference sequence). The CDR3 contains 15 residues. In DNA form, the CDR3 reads TGTGCCAGCAGCTTACCGGGACAGGGATTGTACGAGCAGTACTTC. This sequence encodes CASSLPGQGLYEQYF.

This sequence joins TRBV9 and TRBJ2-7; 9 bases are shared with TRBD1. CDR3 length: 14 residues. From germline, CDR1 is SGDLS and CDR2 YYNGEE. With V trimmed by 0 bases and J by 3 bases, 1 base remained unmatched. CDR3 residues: CASSVVDRGYEQYF. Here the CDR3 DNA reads TGTGCCAGCAGCGTAGTGGACAGGGGCTACGAGCAGTACTTC. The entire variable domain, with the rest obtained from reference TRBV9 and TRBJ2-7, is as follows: DSGVTQTPKHLITATGQRVTLRCSPRSGDLSVYWYQQSLDQGLQFLIQYYNGEERAKGNILERFSAQQFPDLHSELNLSSLELGDSALYFCASSVVDRGYEQYFGPGTRLTVT.

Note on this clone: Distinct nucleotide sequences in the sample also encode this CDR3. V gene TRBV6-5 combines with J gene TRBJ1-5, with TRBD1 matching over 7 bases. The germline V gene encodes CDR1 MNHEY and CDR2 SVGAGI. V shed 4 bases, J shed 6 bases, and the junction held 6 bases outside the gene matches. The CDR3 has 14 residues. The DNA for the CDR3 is TGTGCCAGCAGTTTCCTAGGGGGCGGTCAGCCCCAGCATTTT. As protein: CASSFLGGGQPQHF.

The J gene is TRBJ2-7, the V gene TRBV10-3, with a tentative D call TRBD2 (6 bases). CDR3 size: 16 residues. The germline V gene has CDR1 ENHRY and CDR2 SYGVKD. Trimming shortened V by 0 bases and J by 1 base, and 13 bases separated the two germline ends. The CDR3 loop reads CAISESTWGRSYEQYF. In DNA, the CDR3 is TGTGCCATCAGTGAGTCGACTTGGGGGAGGTCCTACGAGCAGTACTTC.

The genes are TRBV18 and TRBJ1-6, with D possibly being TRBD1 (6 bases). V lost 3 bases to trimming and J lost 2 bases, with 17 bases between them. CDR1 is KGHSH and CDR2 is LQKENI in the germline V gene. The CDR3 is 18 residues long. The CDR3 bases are TGTGCCAGCTCACCCACCGACCACAGGGACACCTATAATTCACCCCTCCACTTT. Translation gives CASSPTDHRDTYNSPLHF.

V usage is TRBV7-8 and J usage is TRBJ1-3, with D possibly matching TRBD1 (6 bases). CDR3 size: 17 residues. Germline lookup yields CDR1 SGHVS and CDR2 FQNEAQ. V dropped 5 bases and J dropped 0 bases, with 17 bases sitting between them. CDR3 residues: CASSRLDRQVSGNTIYF. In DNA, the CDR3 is TGTGCCAGCAGCCGTTTAGATAGACAGGTCTCTGGAAACACCATATATTTT.

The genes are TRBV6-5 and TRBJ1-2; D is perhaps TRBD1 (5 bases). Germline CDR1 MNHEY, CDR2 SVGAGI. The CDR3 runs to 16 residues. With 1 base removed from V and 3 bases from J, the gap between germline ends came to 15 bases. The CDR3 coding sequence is TGTGCCAGCAGTTACTACCAGGGACGGGGGGACTATGGCTACACCTTC. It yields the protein CASSYYQGRGDYGYTF.

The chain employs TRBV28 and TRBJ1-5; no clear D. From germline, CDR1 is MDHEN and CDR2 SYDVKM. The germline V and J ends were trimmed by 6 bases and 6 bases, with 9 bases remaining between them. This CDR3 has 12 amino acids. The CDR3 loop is CASSTPGQPQHF. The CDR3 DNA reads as TGTGCCAGCAGCACCCCGGGTCAGCCCCAGCATTTT.

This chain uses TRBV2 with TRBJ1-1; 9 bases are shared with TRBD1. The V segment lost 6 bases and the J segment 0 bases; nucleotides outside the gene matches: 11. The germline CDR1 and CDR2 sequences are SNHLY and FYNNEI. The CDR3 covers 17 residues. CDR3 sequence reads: CASRWTGEVGVNTEAFF. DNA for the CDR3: TGTGCCAGCAGATGGACAGGGGAGGTTGGGGTGAACACTGAAGCTTTCTTT.

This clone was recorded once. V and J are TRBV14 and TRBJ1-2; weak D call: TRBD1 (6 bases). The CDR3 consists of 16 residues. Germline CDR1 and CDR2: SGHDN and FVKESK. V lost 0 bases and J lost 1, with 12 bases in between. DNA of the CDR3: TGTGCCAGCAGCCAAGACCGGGGGGCGTTTAACTATGGCTACACCTTC. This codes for CASSQDRGAFNYGYTF.

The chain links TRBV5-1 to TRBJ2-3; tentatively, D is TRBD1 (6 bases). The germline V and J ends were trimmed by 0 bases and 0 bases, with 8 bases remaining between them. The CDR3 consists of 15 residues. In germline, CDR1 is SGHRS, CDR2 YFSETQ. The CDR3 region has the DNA TGCGCCAGCAGCTTGGGGCAGGGGAGCACAGATACGCAGTATTTT. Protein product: CASSLGQGSTDTQYF. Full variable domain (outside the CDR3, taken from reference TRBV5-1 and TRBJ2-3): KAGVTQTPRYLIKTRGQQVTLSCSPISGHRSVSWYQQTPGQGLQFLFEYFSETQRNKGNFPGRFSGRQFSNSRSEMNVSTLELGDSALYLCASSLGQGSTDTQYFGPGTRLTVL.

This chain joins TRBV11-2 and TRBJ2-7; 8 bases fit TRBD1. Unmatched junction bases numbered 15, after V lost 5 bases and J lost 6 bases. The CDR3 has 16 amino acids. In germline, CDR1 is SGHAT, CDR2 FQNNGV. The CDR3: CASSPRGQGAPSEQYF. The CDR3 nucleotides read TGTGCCAGCAGCCCTAGGGGGCAGGGGGCCCCTTCCGAGCAGTACTTC.

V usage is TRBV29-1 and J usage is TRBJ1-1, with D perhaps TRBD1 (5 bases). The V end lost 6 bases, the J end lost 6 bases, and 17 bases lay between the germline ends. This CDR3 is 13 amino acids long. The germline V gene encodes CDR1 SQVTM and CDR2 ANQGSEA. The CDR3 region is CSVGGRVTSEAFF. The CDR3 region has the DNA TGCAGCGTGGGGGGGAGGGTGACGTCTGAAGCTTTCTTT.

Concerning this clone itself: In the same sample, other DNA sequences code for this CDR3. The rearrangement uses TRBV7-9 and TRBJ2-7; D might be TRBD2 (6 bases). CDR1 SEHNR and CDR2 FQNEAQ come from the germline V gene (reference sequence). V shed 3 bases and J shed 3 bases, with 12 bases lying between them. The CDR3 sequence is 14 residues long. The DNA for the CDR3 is TGTGCCAGCAGCTTGCGCGGGACTGACTACGAGCAGTACTTC. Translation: CASSLRGTDYEQYF.

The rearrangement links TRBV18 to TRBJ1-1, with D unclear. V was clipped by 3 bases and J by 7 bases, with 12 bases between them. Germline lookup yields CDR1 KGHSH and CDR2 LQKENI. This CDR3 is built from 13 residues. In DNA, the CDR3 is TGTGCCAGCTCACCGCCGGGTACCGGTGAAGCTTTCTTT. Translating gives CASSPPGTGEAFF.